This T cell receptor (beta chain) stems from a study of a mutant IDH1 vaccine in newly diagnosed glioma. Study information: Treated patients, around 60% male and about 38% female, averaged about 40 years of age. Previous treatment comprised radiotherapy, temozolomide, or both, mostly both.

Time point described: baseline, week 1 (first vaccination visit). Treatment described: pre-vaccination baseline after standard-of-care therapy. Diagnosis in the donors showed new WHO grade 3 or 4 astrocytomas that were IDH1-mutant and ATRX-lost. A remark on this clone: Its antigen is as yet unknown.

Whole-study results and caveats: Vaccine-induced immune responses occurred in 80% to 95% of patients.

The assay was immunoSEQ multiplex PCR, and TCRdb's table has in-frame clones only and misses some. The data show over 45,000 clones, more than 90% seen once. Germline V gene lookup returns CDR1 SGHTA and CDR2 FQGNSA. V lost 4 bases to trimming and J lost 4 bases; unmatched junction nucleotides: 9. The CDR3 runs 16 residues. The sequence derives from a middle-aged man with glioma. The source was PBMCs, collected from a glioma patient treated with radiotherapy, temozolomide or both. V and J are TRBV7-2 and TRBJ2-2; the match to TRBD1 covers 7 bases. CDR3 residues: CASSSSGTVGTGELFF. The CDR3 DNA is TGTGCCAGCAGCTCTTCCGGGACAGTAGGCACCGGGGAGCTGTTTTTT.